A selection of T cell receptor beta chains follows, all from one sample in a study of cytomegalovirus exposure and HLA in healthy donors. Data came from immunoSEQ multiplex PCR; TCRdb stores just in-frame clones and leaves some out. Of approximately 270,000 clones in the sample, more than 75% were seen once. The sample consisted of PBMCs. The receptors were sampled from a man aged 18 to 29 in good health and CMV-seropositive. CDR3s include the opening cysteine and the closing phenylalanine or tryptophan. A D gene is named only where the DNA matches it firmly. Rows may omit the clone size; those that give it use once, few, many or a size class.

v_gene,d_gene,abundance,j_gene,CDR3aa,CDR3nt
TRBV10-1,TRBD2,.,TRBJ2-3,CASSTGTSGSTDTQYF,TGCGCCAGCAGTACGGGGACTAGCGGAAGCACAGATACGCAGTATTTT
TRBV5-4,TRBD1,.,TRBJ2-5,CASSSRDRGQETQYF,TGTGCCAGCAGCTCCCGGGACAGGGGACAAGAGACCCAGTACTTC
TRBV5-1,TRBD2,many,TRBJ2-7,CASSLLADYEQYF,TGCGCCAGCAGCTTGCTAGCGGATTACGAGCAGTACTTC
TRBV5-1,.,once,TRBJ1-1,CASSLDYMNTEAFF,TGCGCCAGCAGCTTGGACTACATGAACACTGAAGCTTTCTTT
TRBV28,.,.,TRBJ2-1,CASSGPSGARSNEQFF,TGTGCCAGCAGTGGACCTAGTGGAGCAAGGAGCAATGAGCAGTTCTTC
TRBV27,.,.,TRBJ2-3,CASSSATILGTDTQYF,TGTGCCAGCAGCTCGGCGACAATCTTGGGCACAGATACGCAGTATTTT
TRBV28,.,.,TRBJ2-7,CASSPRRTPYEQYF,TGTGCCAGCAGTCCCCGTCGTACCCCATACGAGCAGTACTTC
TRBV28,.,.,TRBJ2-5,CASSLGEETQYF,TGTGCCAGCAGTTTAGGTGAGGAGACCCAGTACTTC
TRBV6-5,TRBD1,.,TRBJ2-7,CASSSGTGSSYEQYF,TGTGCCAGCAGTTCCGGGACAGGGAGCTCCTACGAGCAGTACTTC
TRBV6-1,TRBD2,.,TRBJ2-7,CASSEAGGRGNEQYF,TGTGCCAGCAGTGAAGCGGGCGGGAGGGGAAACGAGCAGTACTTC
TRBV25-1,TRBD1,.,TRBJ1-2,CASSLTGVYGYTF,TGTGCCAGCAGTCTGACAGGGGTCTATGGCTACACCTTC
TRBV10-2,TRBD1,few,TRBJ1-2,CASSHDRGYGYTF,TGCGCCAGCAGTCACGACAGGGGCTATGGCTACACCTTC
TRBV5-1,.,.,TRBJ2-1,CASSNLTSSYEQFF,TGCGCCAGCAGCAACCTTACTAGCTCCTATGAGCAGTTCTTC
TRBV6-5,.,.,TRBJ2-7,CASRNSELGYEQYF,TGTGCCAGCAGAAACAGTGAGCTTGGCTACGAGCAGTACTTC
TRBV6-5,.,.,TRBJ2-7,CASNNRAYEQYF,TGTGCCAGCAACAACAGGGCCTACGAGCAGTACTTC
TRBV13,TRBD2,few,TRBJ2-7,CASSSPSGLAGHGAEQYF,TGTGCCAGCAGCTCACCGAGCGGGCTAGCGGGCCATGGGGCCGAGCAGTACTTC
TRBV5-4,TRBD1,.,TRBJ2-7,CASSSLGQGAYEQYF,TGTGCCAGCAGCTCCCTAGGACAGGGGGCGTACGAGCAGTACTTC
TRBV27,.,.,TRBJ1-5,CASSLSPRGANQPQHF,TGTGCCAGCAGTCTCTCCCCCCGGGGGGCGAATCAGCCCCAGCATTTT
TRBV11-2,TRBD1,.,TRBJ1-4,CASSNNRQGGKLFF,TGTGCCAGCAGCAATAATAGACAGGGAGGAAAACTGTTTTTT
TRBV5-1,.,.,TRBJ2-5,CASSLPGAGQRTYGNQETQYF,TGCGCCAGCAGCTTGCCCGGCGCCGGACAGAGAACCTATGGGAACCAAGAGACCCAGTACTTC
TRBV27,TRBD2,.,TRBJ2-1,CASRTSGRGLQFF,TGTGCCAGCAGGACTAGCGGGAGAGGATTGCAGTTCTTC
TRBV4-1,TRBD2,.,TRBJ2-1,CASSQAAGGPFEQFF,TGCGCCAGCAGCCAAGCTGCGGGAGGGCCCTTTGAGCAGTTCTTC
TRBV27,.,.,TRBJ2-7,CASSLGGYEQYF,TGTGCCAGCAGTTTGGGGGGTTACGAGCAGTACTTC
TRBV6-5,TRBD2,.,TRBJ2-3,CASSNLAGERSDTQYF,TGTGCCAGCAGTAACTTAGCGGGAGAGAGATCAGATACGCAGTATTTT
TRBV5-1,.,.,TRBJ2-3,CASSLEGSDTQYF,TGCGCCAGCAGCTTGGAAGGGTCAGATACGCAGTATTTT
TRBV6-5,TRBD1,.,TRBJ2-1,CASSYRTGHYNEQFF,TGTGCCAGCAGTTACAGGACAGGGCACTACAATGAGCAGTTCTTC
TRBV30,.,once,TRBJ2-7,CAWSVGTGSYEQYF,TGTGCCTGGAGTGTAGGAACAGGGTCCTACGAGCAGTACTTC
TRBV19,.,once,TRBJ1-5,CASSNRENQPQHF,TGTGCCAGTAGTAACAGGGAAAATCAGCCCCAGCATTTT
TRBV9,.,.,TRBJ2-2,CASSVDWGDTGELFF,TGTGCCAGCAGCGTAGATTGGGGAGACACCGGGGAGCTGTTTTTT
TRBV30,.,.,TRBJ2-4,CAWSWGAAKNIQYF,TGTGCCTGGAGTTGGGGGGCTGCCAAAAACATTCAGTACTTC
TRBV27,.,.,TRBJ1-5,CASMDGHMLAQNQPQHF,TGTGCCAGCATGGACGGTCATATGTTGGCACAGAATCAGCCCCAGCATTTT
TRBV5-4,TRBD2,.,TRBJ2-3,CASSLAGGQGTDTQYF,TGTGCCAGCAGCTTGGCGGGAGGTCAAGGCACAGATACGCAGTATTTT
TRBV5-1,TRBD2,.,TRBJ2-7,CASSSGLAETYEQYF,TGCGCCAGCAGCTCCGGACTAGCCGAAACCTACGAGCAGTACTTC
TRBV10-1,TRBD2,.,TRBJ2-7,CASRWGTSGEQYF,TGCGCCAGCAGGTGGGGGACTAGCGGCGAGCAGTACTTC
TRBV27,TRBD1,.,TRBJ2-1,CASSPGTGGDEQFF,TGTGCCAGCAGTCCGGGGACAGGGGGAGACGAGCAGTTCTTC
TRBV9,TRBD2,once,TRBJ2-7,CASSVSSGRNGEQYF,TGTGCCAGCAGCGTATCGAGCGGGAGGAACGGCGAGCAGTACTTC
TRBV30,.,.,TRBJ2-7,CACHDPGAFYEQYF,TGTGCCTGCCATGATCCGGGGGCCTTCTACGAGCAGTACTTC
TRBV7-2,TRBD2,.,TRBJ2-5,CASSLLAGGLQETQYF,TGTGCCAGCAGCTTACTAGCGGGAGGCCTCCAAGAGACCCAGTACTTC
TRBV9,.,.,TRBJ1-3,CASSVVDSGNTIYF,TGTGCCAGCAGCGTAGTAGACTCTGGAAACACCATATATTTT
TRBV4-3,.,.,TRBJ2-5,CASSHRDGETQYF,TGCGCCAGCAGCCACCGTGATGGGGAGACCCAGTACTTC
TRBV7-9,.,.,TRBJ2-7,CASSLRESSEQYF,TGTGCCAGCAGCTTACGGGAGAGTTCCGAGCAGTACTTC
TRBV7-2,.,.,TRBJ2-3,CASSLSGHFTDTQYF,TGTGCCAGCAGCTTAAGCGGGCACTTCACAGATACGCAGTATTTT
TRBV27,TRBD2,.,TRBJ2-7,CASSLSTSGSYEQYF,TGTGCCAGCAGTTTATCGACTAGCGGGAGTTACGAGCAGTACTTC
TRBV9,.,.,TRBJ2-7,CASSVGLGLDNTEQYF,TGTGCCAGCAGCGTAGGTCTAGGCTTGGACAATACCGAGCAGTACTTC
TRBV5-1,TRBD1,.,TRBJ2-2,CASSRRQGDTGELFF,TGCGCCAGCAGCCGACGACAGGGAGACACCGGGGAGCTGTTTTTT